These 20 T cell receptor beta chains were all obtained from the same sample, sequenced in a study of T cells in Graves' hyperthyroidism and ophthalmopathy. Amplification yielded TCR beta CDR3 regions, with RNA transcripts as the source. The HTBI set primed first-round TCR CDR3 RT-PCR. TCRdb re-called the multiplex PCR reads with MiXCR, one entry per CDR3 protein. This table holds 300,000 to 400,000 distinct CDR3 sequences, roughly 18% found once. Source material: blood. These TCRs come from a woman aged 45-60 years with Graves' hyperthyroidism.

The V and J genes are TRBV28 and TRBJ1-5, with no clear D. The CDR3 has 13 amino acids. The germline V and J ends were trimmed by 6 bases and 4 bases, with 10 bases remaining between them. Germline values: CDR1 MDHEN, CDR2 SYDVKM. The CDR3 nucleotides are TGTGCCAGCAGCCCGCTACCTAATCAGCCCCAGCATTTT. Translated, it gives CASSPLPNQPQHF.

The rearrangement uses TRBV11-2 and TRBJ1-2, with D perhaps matching TRBD1 (5 bases). The CDR3 has 17 residues. CDR1 SGHAT and CDR2 FQNNGV come from the germline V gene. The V end lost 2 bases, the J end lost 0 bases, and 16 bases lay between the germline ends. The DNA for the CDR3 is TGTGCCAGCAGCTTACTGGCGGGACCCTATCCTAACTATGGCTACACCTTC. Protein product: CASSLLAGPYPNYGYTF.

This clonotype was seen more than once but under ten times. The CDR3: CASSLDGWSNTGELFF. The CDR3 coding sequence is TGTGCCAGCAGCTTAGATGGGTGGTCAAACACCGGGGAGCTGTTTTTT. The rearrangement joins TRBV11-2 to TRBJ2-2; D remains ambiguous. This CDR3 has 16 residues. The V gene lost 0 bases and the J gene lost 2 bases, with 10 bases spanning the gap. CDR1 SGHAT and CDR2 FQNNGV come from the germline V gene.

About this clonotype itself: A much more abundant neighbour one base away suggests this may be a read error. The chain joins TRBV6-5 to TRBJ2-7; D gene unclear. The V and J ends lost 4 bases and 0 bases respectively, with 16 bases between them. The CDR3 is 16 amino acids. Germline V gene lookup returns CDR1 MNHEY and CDR2 SVGAGI. CDR3 loop: CASSLYRAGASYEQYV. CDR3 bases: TGTGCCAGCAGTTTATACCGGGCAGGCGCCTCCTACGAGCAGTACGTC.

About this clonotype itself: A much larger clone differs by one base, so this may be a read error. The gene calls are TRBV2 and TRBJ1-4, with D uncertain. Between the trimmed V and J ends, which lost 4 bases and 1 base, there was a span of 16 bases. This CDR3 region has 17 residues. The V gene's germline CDR1 is SNHLY and CDR2 FYNNEI. The CDR3 sequence is CASSGLIGLKTNEKLFF. The CDR3, as DNA: TGTGCCAGCAGTGGTCTTATCGGATTAAAAACTAATGAAAAACTGTTTTTT.

This clonotype was counted at least ten times. The V call is TRBV11-1, the J call TRBJ2-7, with D possibly TRBD1 on 6 matching bases. The germline CDR1 and CDR2 sequences are SGHAT and FQDESV (reference sequence). CDR3 length: 13 residues. The ends were cut back, 5 bases at V and 6 bases at J, with 14 bases in the middle. CDR3 sequence reads: CASSAQGWSEQYV. The CDR3 nucleotides are TGTGCCAGCAGCGCACAGGGATGGAGCGAGCAGTACGTC.

Comment on this clonotype: One end of the junction fails to match germline, which may point to a read error. The chain uses TRBV5-1 and TRBJ2-7; 8 bases map to TRBD2. The CDR3 runs to 17 residues. Germline V gives CDR1 SGHRS, CDR2 YFSETQ. CDR3 sequence reads: CASSLEASGFLPYEQYF. Written as DNA, the CDR3 is TGTGCCAGCAGCTTGGAGGCTAGCGGGTTCCTGCCCTACGAGCAGTACTTC.

This clonotype was observed a handful of times. The CDR3 protein is CSARRGSYNEQFF. CDR3 nucleotide sequence: TGCAGTGCTAGACGGGGCTCCTACAATGAGCAGTTCTTC. The chain combines TRBV20-1 with TRBJ2-1; D may be TRBD2 (5 bases). There are 13 residues in the CDR3. With 2 bases removed from V and 0 bases from J, the gap between germline ends came to 5 bases. Germline V gene lookup returns CDR1 DFQATT and CDR2 SNEGSKA (reference sequence).

The chain carries TRBV5-1 and TRBJ2-2; D uncertain. The CDR3 has 14 residues. V was pared by 2 bases and J by 0 bases, with 5 bases between. Germline CDR1 is SGHRS and CDR2 is YFSETQ. The CDR3 loop reads CASSLQSNTGELFF. CDR3 DNA sequence: TGCGCCAGCAGCTTACAGTCGAACACCGGGGAGCTGTTTTTT.

Comments on this clonotype: This may arise from a read error, as a much more abundant clone is one base away. The chain carries TRBV30 and TRBJ1-3; D is uncertain. Per germline, CDR1 GTSNPN and CDR2 SVGIG (reference sequence). The CDR3 sequence is 14 residues long. The CDR3 reads CAWSSQPSGSTIYF. The CDR3 DNA follows: TGTGCCTGGAGTTCCCAACCGTCTGGAAGCACCATATATTTT.

This clonotype was detected only a few times. The chain has TRBV10-2 and TRBJ2-1; D gene uncertain. The germline V gene encodes CDR1 WSHSY and CDR2 SAAADI. V lost 3 bases and J 10 bases, leaving 10 bases between the germline ends. This CDR3 has 12 residues. The CDR3 here is CASSDTAPEQFF. DNA for the CDR3: TGCGCCAGCAGTGATACAGCGCCAGAGCAGTTCTTC.

There are many counts of this clonotype. This chain uses TRBV28 with TRBJ2-3, with 9 bases matching TRBD1. The CDR3 is 15 residues long. Germline values: CDR1 MDHEN, CDR2 SYDVKM. V lost 6 bases to trimming and J lost 3 bases; unmatched junction nucleotides: 7. The CDR3 reads CASRLGQGKTDTQYF. As DNA, the CDR3 is TGTGCCAGCAGACTCGGACAGGGGAAGACAGATACGCAGTATTTT.

This clonotype came up a few times. The chain joins TRBV7-9 to TRBJ2-2; the match to TRBD1 covers 9 bases. V dropped 5 bases and J dropped 5; count of bases not matched to a gene: 9. This CDR3 is built from 16 residues. CDR1 SEHNR and CDR2 FQNEAQ come from the germline V gene (reference sequence). CDR3 DNA sequence: TGTGCCAGCAGCCTACGGACAGGGGTTGGAACCGGGGAGCTGTTTTTT. Encoded protein: CASSLRTGVGTGELFF.

This clonotype has just a few counts. The chain is built from TRBV6-1 and TRBJ2-1; no firm D call. This CDR3 comprises 13 residues. Trimming took off 4 bases at V and 9 bases at J, with 13 bases between the two ends. Germline assignment: CDR1 MNHNS and CDR2 SASEGT. CDR3 sequence: CASSAETSSEQFF. The CDR3 nucleotides read TGTGCCAGCAGTGCCGAGACCTCCAGTGAGCAGTTCTTC.

The CDR3 sequence is CASSGTLRNEQFF. Here the CDR3 DNA reads TGTGCCAGCAGCGGGACCCTGAGGAATGAGCAGTTCTTC. The J gene is TRBJ2-1, the V gene TRBV9, with D unresolved. CDR3 size: 13 residues. V lost 3 bases and J 7 bases, leaving 11 bases between the germline ends. Germline lookup yields CDR1 SGDLS and CDR2 YYNGEE.

This chain joins TRBV20-1 and TRBJ2-1; TRBD2 aligns across 16 bases. The V segment lost 4 bases and the J segment 14 bases; nucleotides outside the gene matches: 11. The CDR3 is made up of 15 amino acids. Germline V gives CDR1 DFQATT, CDR2 SNEGSKA (reference sequence). CDR3 protein: CSATNPGTSGGGEFF. The CDR3 nucleotides are TGCAGTGCTACCAACCCCGGGACTAGCGGGGGGGGGGAGTTCTTC.

CDR3 in amino acids: CASSETPLQGSDIQYF. CDR3 in DNA: TGTGCCAGCAGTGAAACCCCCCTCCAGGGTAGTGACATTCAGTACTTC. This rearrangement joins TRBV6-1 to TRBJ2-4, with D possibly TRBD1 on 5 matching bases. The length of the CDR3 is 16 residues. Germline-derived CDR1 and CDR2 are MNHNS and SASEGT. Deletions cut 2 bases from V and 8 bases from J, with 19 bases between.

This clonotype occurred a few times. The V gene is TRBV18, the J gene TRBJ2-1, with no clear D. The CDR3 is 11 amino acids. Trimming shortened V by 5 bases and J by 9 bases, and 8 bases separated the two germline ends. From germline, CDR1 is KGHSH and CDR2 LQKENI. The CDR3 spells CASSKSREQFF. The DNA for the CDR3 is TGTGCCAGCTCAAAGTCCCGTGAGCAGTTCTTC.

The rearrangement joins TRBV19 to TRBJ2-7; D gene uncertain. The CDR3 runs 12 residues. V was pared by 4 bases and J by 2 bases, with 6 bases between. Germline V gene lookup returns CDR1 LNHDA and CDR2 SQIVND (reference sequence). The chain's CDR3 is CASSTGTYEQYF. The CDR3 DNA sequence: TGTGCCAGTAGTACCGGTACCTACGAGCAGTACTTC.

This clonotype was picked up a small number of times. The chain joins TRBV3-1 to TRBJ2-7; D unclear. Germline V gene lookup returns CDR1 LGHDT and CDR2 YNNKEL (reference sequence). The CDR3 spans 10 residues. V lost 8 bases to trimming and J lost 3 bases, with 5 bases between them. The CDR3 region has the DNA TGTGCCAGCGGGAACTACGAGCAGTACTTC. This codes for CASGNYEQYF.